The T cell receptor beta chain described here comes from a study of PD-L1 blockade in urothelial cancer. Overall study: Men with urothelial cancer arising in the bladder made up about 85% of the roughly 29 patients. Investigators checked blood 3 weeks (second dose) and 6 weeks after treatment start. A median of roughly 150,000 T cells was found in the blood samples.

TCRdb's copy holds only in-frame clones and misses some; the assay was immunoSEQ multiplex PCR. The data show tens of thousands of clones, around 80% seen once. This clone was seen only a few times. V dropped 7 bases and J dropped 2; count of bases not matched to a gene: 13. The germline gives CDR1 SQVTM, CDR2 ANQGSEA. The CDR3 contains 15 residues. The chain carries TRBV29-1 and TRBJ2-5; 7 nucleotides line up with TRBD1. This sample comprised PBMCs, obtained around atezolizumab (anti-PD-L1) treatment. The source is a man aged 70-80 years with urothelial cancer. In DNA form, the CDR3 reads TGCAGCGGGATACCAACAGGGGCCGTACAAGAGACCCAGTACTTC. Translation: CSGIPTGAVQETQYF.